The source of this T cell receptor beta chain is a study of blood T cells in healthy people across ages. Findings and caveats of the study: Naive T cell percentage and TCR beta diversity correlated strongly.

Donors ranged from roughly 6 to 100 years old and were healthy Caucasians in Russia. Next came a second PCR, run for about 6 to 12 cycles, which used a sample-barcoded 5' primer along with a J-beta primer mix. TCRdb reprocessed the 5' RACE reads with MiXCR, giving one entry per CDR3 protein. Among around 800,000 distinct CDR3 sequences listed, around half were seen once. J gave up 13 bases and V 1 base, and 12 bases lay outside the gene matches. The CDR3 loop spans 15 amino acids. From germline, CDR1 is SEHNR and CDR2 FQNEAQ (reference sequence). Comment on this clonotype: Its antigen is unidentified.

The chain carries TRBV7-9 and TRBJ2-1; the match to TRBD2 covers 8 bases. The sequence was obtained from a man of 80 years or more in good health. The sequenced sample consisted of blood. In DNA form, the CDR3 reads TGTGCCAGCAGCTTAGGGGGACTAGACGTAGCATCCCAGTTCTTC. The encoded protein is CASSLGGLDVASQFF.